A selection of T cell receptor beta chains follows, all from one sample in a study of blood T cell repertoires in COVID-19. Here immunoSEQ multiplex PCR was the method, and the copy in TCRdb shows in-frame clones only, minus some. The sample has tens of thousands of clones, approximately 92% seen once. The sequenced sample was peripheral blood. The receptor source for this set is a man in his 60s with active COVID-19. The CDR3 runs from the conserved cysteine through the conserved F or W. Each record gives: CDR3 protein, CDR3 DNA, J gene, D gene, V gene, clone size. A D gene is named only where the DNA matches it firmly. A row's size may be missing; if present it is once, few, many or a size class.

CASSVRTGGETQYF,TGTGCCAGCAGTGTACGGACAGGAGGAGAGACCCAGTACTTC,TRBJ2-5,TRBD1,TRBV2,.
CASSVGGRDSSGYTF,TGTGCCAGCAGCGTAGGCGGCAGGGATTCCTCTGGCTACACCTTC,TRBJ1-2,.,TRBV9,.
CASTPGGFSGNTIYF,TGTGCCAGCACTCCAGGAGGTTTCTCTGGAAACACCATATATTTT,TRBJ1-3,.,TRBV28,.
CASSFVPSWPGTGWEQYF,TGTGCCAGCAGTTTTGTCCCCTCTTGGCCCGGGACTGGCTGGGAGCAGTACTTC,TRBJ2-7,.,TRBV28,.
CASSPRRAPSPLHF,TGTGCCAGCTCACCCCGCAGGGCCCCTTCACCCCTCCACTTT,TRBJ1-6,.,TRBV18,.
CASSSSGLGSPLHF,TGTGCCAGTAGTAGCTCGGGGTTGGGGTCACCCCTCCACTTT,TRBJ1-6,.,TRBV19,.
CATSRGQGPYEQYF,TGTGCCACCAGCAGGGGACAGGGGCCCTACGAGCAGTACTTC,TRBJ2-7,TRBD1,TRBV15,once
CASSVGTSGGYNEQFF,TGTGCCAGCAGCGTCGGGACTAGCGGAGGCTACAATGAGCAGTTCTTC,TRBJ2-1,TRBD2,TRBV11-2,.
CASSNPGQGSTTYSYNEQFF,TGTGCCAGCAGTAACCCGGGACAGGGGTCTACAACCTACTCCTACAATGAGCAGTTCTTC,TRBJ2-1,TRBD1,TRBV9,.
CASSQQEGSTDTQYF,TGCGCCAGCAGCCAACAGGAGGGGAGCACAGATACGCAGTATTTT,TRBJ2-3,.,TRBV4-1,.
CASSPRLGGRTGELFF,TGTGCCAGCAGCCCACGATTGGGAGGTAGAACCGGGGAGCTGTTTTTT,TRBJ2-2,.,TRBV9,.
CAWKTGGKGRSYEQYF,TGTGCCTGGAAAACAGGGGGCAAGGGTAGGTCATACGAGCAGTACTTC,TRBJ2-7,TRBD1,TRBV30,.
CASSSRTGGADTQYF,TGCGCCAGCAGCTCTAGGACAGGGGGAGCAGATACGCAGTATTTT,TRBJ2-3,TRBD1,TRBV5-1,few
CASSLVGAVAGGTQYF,TGTGCCAGCAGCTTAGTAGGGGCAGTGGCAGGGGGTACCCAGTACTTC,TRBJ2-5,TRBD1,TRBV7-2,once
CASSQSFGEQFF,TGTGCCAGCAGCCAATCATTCGGTGAGCAGTTCTTC,TRBJ2-1,.,TRBV3-1/TRBV3-2,.
CASGPPGGNEQFF,TGTGCCAGCGGACCCCCGGGGGGGAATGAGCAGTTCTTC,TRBJ2-1,TRBD2,TRBV7-2,once
CASSWTGGNTGELFF,TGTGCCAGTAGTTGGACAGGGGGGAACACCGGGGAGCTGTTTTTT,TRBJ2-2,TRBD1,TRBV19,.
CASSPSRTSKETQYF,TGTGCCAGCAGTCCCTCCCGGACTAGCAAGGAGACCCAGTACTTC,TRBJ2-5,TRBD2,TRBV28,.
CAGSAGNQPQHF,TGTGCCGGCAGTGCAGGGAACCAGCCCCAGCATTTT,TRBJ1-5,.,TRBV28,.
CASSQDRGPDTQYF,TGTGCCAGCAGCCAAGACAGGGGGCCAGATACGCAGTATTTT,TRBJ2-3,TRBD1,TRBV6-2/TRBV6-3,once
CASSLHVELGASSTDTQYF,TGTGCCAGCTCACTTCATGTGGAGCTCGGAGCAAGTAGCACAGATACGCAGTATTTT,TRBJ2-3,.,TRBV18,.
CASSPPRDSGNTIYF,TGTGCCAGCTCACCACCCAGGGACTCTGGAAACACCATATATTTT,TRBJ1-3,.,TRBV18,.
CAISSRYQETQYF,TGTGCCATCAGCAGCAGGTACCAAGAGACCCAGTACTTC,TRBJ2-5,.,TRBV10-3,.
CASSLANTGELFF,TGTGCCAGCAGCCTCGCGAACACCGGGGAGCTGTTTTTT,TRBJ2-2,.,TRBV5-4,.
CASSVLSGSSYNEQFF,TGTGCCAGCAGCGTACTTAGCGGGAGCTCCTACAATGAGCAGTTCTTC,TRBJ2-1,TRBD2,TRBV11-2,.
CAGSSQGSNQPQHF,TGTGCCGGCAGCTCCCAGGGCAGCAATCAGCCCCAGCATTTT,TRBJ1-5,.,TRBV19,.
CASSLGLAGVFSYEQYF,TGTGCCAGTAGTCTAGGACTAGCGGGAGTATTCTCCTACGAGCAGTACTTC,TRBJ2-7,TRBD2,TRBV19,.
CASSLGTGRTDTQYF,TGCGCCAGCAGCTTAGGGACAGGGAGGACAGATACGCAGTATTTT,TRBJ2-3,TRBD1,TRBV5-1,.
CASADAAQGNEKLFF,TGTGCCAGCGCCGACGCCGCACAGGGGAATGAAAAACTGTTTTTT,TRBJ1-4,TRBD1,TRBV7-8,.
CAIADRARHGYTF,TGTGCCATTGCGGACAGGGCGCGCCACGGCTACACCTTC,TRBJ1-2,TRBD1,TRBV2,.
CASSQWEHYEQYF,TGTGCCAGCAGCCAATGGGAGCACTACGAGCAGTACTTC,TRBJ2-7,.,TRBV3-1/TRBV3-2,.
CASTYVLGNTEAFF,TGCGCCAGCACCTACGTACTAGGGAACACTGAAGCTTTCTTT,TRBJ1-1,.,TRBV5-1,.
CASSLARGQGGGKLFF,TGTGCCAGCAGCTTAGCGCGGGGACAGGGGGGTGGAAAACTGTTTTTT,TRBJ1-4,TRBD1,TRBV7-2,.
CASSSSGSGYEQYF,TGTGCCAGCAGCTCCTCGGGGAGCGGCTACGAGCAGTACTTC,TRBJ2-7,.,TRBV5-4,.
CATVRGEGGELFF,TGTGCCACCGTCCGGGGAGAAGGCGGGGAGCTGTTTTTT,TRBJ2-2,.,TRBV10-3,.
CATVGDGSNGGNF,.,TRBJ2-7,.,TRBV28,once
CASSLVGGANTGELFF,TGTGCCAGCAGCTTAGTAGGCGGCGCGAACACCGGGGAGCTGTTTTTT,TRBJ2-2,.,TRBV7-8,once
CAWSPGQGAMETQYF,TGTGCCTGGAGTCCGGGACAGGGGGCAATGGAGACCCAGTACTTC,TRBJ2-5,TRBD1,TRBV30,.
CASSQDRDQPQHF,TGTGCCAGCAGCCAAGACAGGGATCAGCCCCAGCATTTT,TRBJ1-5,.,TRBV3-1/TRBV3-2,.
CASGPGGGSYTEAFF,TGTGCTAGTGGCCCCGGGGGGGGGTCATACACTGAAGCTTTCTTT,TRBJ1-1,.,TRBV12-5,.
CASSPKRQGAGSPLHF,TGTGCCAGCAGCCCTAAAAGACAGGGGGCCGGTTCACCCCTCCACTTT,TRBJ1-6,TRBD1,TRBV3-1/TRBV3-2,.
CASGGGQGRETQYF,TGTGCCAGCGGGGGGGGACAGGGAAGAGAGACCCAGTACTTC,TRBJ2-5,TRBD1,TRBV3-1/TRBV3-2,.
CASIAGFNQPQHF,TGTGCCAGTATTGCAGGGTTCAATCAGCCCCAGCATTTT,TRBJ1-5,.,TRBV19,.
CASSAYRGQPQHF,TGTGCCAGCAGCGCCTACAGGGGGCAGCCCCAGCATTTT,TRBJ1-5,TRBD1,TRBV14,.
CASSLGTGGGNTIYF,TGTGCCAGCAGCTTAGGGACAGGGGGAGGAAACACCATATATTTT,TRBJ1-3,TRBD1,TRBV11-2,once
CASSFGLYNEQFF,TGTGCCAGCAGCTTCGGACTGTACAATGAGCAGTTCTTC,TRBJ2-1,.,TRBV7-3,.
CASSPGTALQETQYF,TGTGCCAGCAGCCCCGGGACAGCCCTTCAAGAGACCCAGTACTTC,TRBJ2-5,TRBD1,TRBV5-4,.